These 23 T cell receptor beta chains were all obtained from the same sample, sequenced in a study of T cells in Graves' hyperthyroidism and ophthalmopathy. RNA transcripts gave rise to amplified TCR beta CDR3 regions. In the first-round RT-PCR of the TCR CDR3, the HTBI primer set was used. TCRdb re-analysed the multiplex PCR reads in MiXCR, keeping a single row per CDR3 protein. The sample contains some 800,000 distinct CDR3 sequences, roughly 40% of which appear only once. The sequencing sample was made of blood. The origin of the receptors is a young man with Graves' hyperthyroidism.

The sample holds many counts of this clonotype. CDR3 nucleotides: TGTGCCAGCAGCTTGTCGGCCTTCTACGAGCAGTACTTC. Its protein product is CASSLSAFYEQYF. The rearrangement joins TRBV7-2 to TRBJ2-7; D is uncertain. The CDR3 contains 13 residues. Trimming cost V 3 bases and J 3 bases, with 9 bases left between them. Germline assignment: CDR1 SGHTA and CDR2 FQGNSA.

The CDR3 DNA sequence: TGTGCCAGCAGCCAGGCAGGGCTTTATGATGGCTACACCTTC. Protein product: CASSQAGLYDGYTF. This rearrangement joins TRBV3-1 to TRBJ1-2; D possibly corresponds to TRBD1 (5 bases). V was trimmed by 3 bases and J by 6 bases, leaving 14 bases between them. The CDR3 consists of 14 residues. Germline V lookup: CDR1 LGHDT, CDR2 YNNKEL (reference sequence).

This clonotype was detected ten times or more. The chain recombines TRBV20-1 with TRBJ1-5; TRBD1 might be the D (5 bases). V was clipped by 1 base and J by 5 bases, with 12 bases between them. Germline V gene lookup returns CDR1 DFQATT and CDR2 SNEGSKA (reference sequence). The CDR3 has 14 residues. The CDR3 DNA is TGCAGTGCTAGAGTGGCAGGGAGGGATCAGCCCCAGCATTTT. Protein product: CSARVAGRDQPQHF.

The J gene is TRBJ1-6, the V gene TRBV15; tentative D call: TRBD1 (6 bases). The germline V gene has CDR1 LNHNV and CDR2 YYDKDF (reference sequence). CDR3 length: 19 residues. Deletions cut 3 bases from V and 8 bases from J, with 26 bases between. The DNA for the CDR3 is TGTGCCACCAGCAGCTCCCAAGGGACACTTCCCTTGGGGGATTCACCCCTCCACTTT. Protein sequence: CATSSSQGTLPLGDSPLHF. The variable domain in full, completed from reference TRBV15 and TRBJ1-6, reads DAMVIQNPRYQVTQFGKPVTLSCSQTLNHNVMYWYQQKSSQAPKLLFHYYDKDFNNEADTPDNFQSRRPNTSFCFLDIRSPGLGDTAMYLCATSSSQGTLPLGDSPLHFGNGTRLTVT.

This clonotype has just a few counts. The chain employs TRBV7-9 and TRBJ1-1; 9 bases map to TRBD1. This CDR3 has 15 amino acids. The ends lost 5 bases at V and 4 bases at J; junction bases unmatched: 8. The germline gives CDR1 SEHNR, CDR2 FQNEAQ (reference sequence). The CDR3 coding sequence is TGTGCCAGCAGCGGGGGACAGGGAAGGGGCACTGAAGCTTTCTTT. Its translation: CASSGGQGRGTEAFF.

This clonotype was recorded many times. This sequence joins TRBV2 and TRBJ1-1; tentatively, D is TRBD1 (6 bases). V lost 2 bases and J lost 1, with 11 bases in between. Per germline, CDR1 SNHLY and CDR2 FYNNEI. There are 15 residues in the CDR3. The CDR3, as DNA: TGTGCCAGCAGTGAAACCGGCAGGGGGAACACTGAAGCTTTCTTT. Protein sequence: CASSETGRGNTEAFF.

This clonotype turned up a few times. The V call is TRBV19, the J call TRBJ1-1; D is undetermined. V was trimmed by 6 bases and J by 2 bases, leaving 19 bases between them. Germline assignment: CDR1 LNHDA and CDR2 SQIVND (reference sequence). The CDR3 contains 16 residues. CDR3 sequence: CASSEDGWGENTEAFF. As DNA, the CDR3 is TGTGCCAGTAGCGAAGACGGGTGGGGAGAAAACACTGAAGCTTTCTTT.

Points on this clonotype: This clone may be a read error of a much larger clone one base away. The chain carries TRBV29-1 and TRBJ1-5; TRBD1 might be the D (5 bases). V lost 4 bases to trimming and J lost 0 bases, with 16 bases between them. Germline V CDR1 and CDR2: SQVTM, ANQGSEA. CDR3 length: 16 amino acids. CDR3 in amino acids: CSVGDSLGDSNQPQHF. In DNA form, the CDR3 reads TGCAGCGTTGGCGACAGCCTAGGCGATAGCAATCAGCCCCAGCATTTT. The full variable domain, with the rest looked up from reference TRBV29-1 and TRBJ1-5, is SAVISQKPSRDICQRGTSLTIQCQVDSQVTMMFWYRQQPGQSLTLIATANQGSEATYESGFVIDKFPISRPNLTFSTLTVSNMSPEDSSIYLCSVGDSLGDSNQPQHFGDGTRLSIL.

The CDR3: CSARAVDPGGTEAFF. The CDR3 region has the DNA TGCAGTGCTAGAGCAGTGGATCCCGGGGGCACTGAAGCTTTCTTT. The chain combines TRBV20-1 with TRBJ1-1; D might be TRBD1 (5 bases). Germline CDR1 is DFQATT and CDR2 is SNEGSKA (reference sequence). CDR3 length: 15 amino acids. The germline V and J ends were trimmed by 1 base and 4 bases, with 16 bases remaining between them.

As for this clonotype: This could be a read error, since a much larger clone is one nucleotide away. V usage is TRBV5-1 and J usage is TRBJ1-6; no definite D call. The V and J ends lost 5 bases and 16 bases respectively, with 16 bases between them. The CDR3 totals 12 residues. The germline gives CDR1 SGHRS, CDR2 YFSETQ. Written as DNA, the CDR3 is TGCGCCAGCAGTCGGGCGCTTGATGAACTCCACTTT. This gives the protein CASSRALDELHF.

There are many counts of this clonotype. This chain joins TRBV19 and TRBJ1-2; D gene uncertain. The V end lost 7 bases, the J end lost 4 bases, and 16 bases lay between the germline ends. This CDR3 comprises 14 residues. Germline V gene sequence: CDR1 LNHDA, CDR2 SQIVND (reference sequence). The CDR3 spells CASNPGPGGYGYTF. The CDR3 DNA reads TGTGCCAGTAATCCGGGCCCGGGCGGCTATGGCTACACCTTC.

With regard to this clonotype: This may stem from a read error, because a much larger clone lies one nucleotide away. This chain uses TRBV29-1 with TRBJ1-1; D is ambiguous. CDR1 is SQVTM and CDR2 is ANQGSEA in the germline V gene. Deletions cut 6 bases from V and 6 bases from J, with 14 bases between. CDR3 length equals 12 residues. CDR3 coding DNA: TGCAGCGTCGGGTCCCGGTGGGCTGAAGCTTTCTTT. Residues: CSVGSRWAEAFF.

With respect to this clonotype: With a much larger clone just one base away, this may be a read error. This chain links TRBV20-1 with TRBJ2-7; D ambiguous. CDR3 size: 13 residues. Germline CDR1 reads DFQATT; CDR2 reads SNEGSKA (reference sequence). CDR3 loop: CSARGLSSHEQYF. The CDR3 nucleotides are TGCAGTGCTAGAGGGCTGAGCTCCCACGAGCAGTACTTC.

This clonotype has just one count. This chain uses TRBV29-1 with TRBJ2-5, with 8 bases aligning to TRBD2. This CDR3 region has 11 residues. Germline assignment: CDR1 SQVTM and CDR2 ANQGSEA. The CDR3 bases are TGCATCGGGGGGGCGGGGGAGACCCAGTACTTC. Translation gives CIGGAGETQYF.

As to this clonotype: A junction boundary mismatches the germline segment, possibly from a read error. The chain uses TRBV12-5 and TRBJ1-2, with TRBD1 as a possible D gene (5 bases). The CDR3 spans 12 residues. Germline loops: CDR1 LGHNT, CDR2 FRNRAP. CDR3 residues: CDSGPGLKGYTF. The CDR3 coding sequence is TGTGATAGTGGCCCGGGACTAAAAGGCTACACCTTC.

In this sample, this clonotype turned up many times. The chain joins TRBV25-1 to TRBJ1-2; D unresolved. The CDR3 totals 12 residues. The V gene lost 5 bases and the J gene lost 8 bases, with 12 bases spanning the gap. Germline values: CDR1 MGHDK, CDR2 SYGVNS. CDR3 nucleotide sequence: TGTGCCAGCAGTCGAGCAGGTGAAGGCTACACCTTC. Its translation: CASSRAGEGYTF.

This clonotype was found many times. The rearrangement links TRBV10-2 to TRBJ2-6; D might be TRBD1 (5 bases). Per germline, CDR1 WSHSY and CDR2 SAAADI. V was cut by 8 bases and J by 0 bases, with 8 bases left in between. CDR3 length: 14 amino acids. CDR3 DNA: TGCGCCAGCTTGGACACCTCTGGGGCCAACGTCCTGACTTTC. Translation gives CASLDTSGANVLTF.

The chain's CDR3 is CASSLAGSSSGQYF. For the CDR3, the DNA is TGTGCCAGCAGCTTAGCGGGGAGCTCGTCGGGGCAGTACTTC. This chain links TRBV11-3 with TRBJ2-7; D possibly corresponds to TRBD2 (5 bases). Germline V CDR1 and CDR2: SGHNT, YENEEA. This CDR3 region has 14 residues. V was trimmed by 1 base and J by 9 bases, leaving 16 bases between them.

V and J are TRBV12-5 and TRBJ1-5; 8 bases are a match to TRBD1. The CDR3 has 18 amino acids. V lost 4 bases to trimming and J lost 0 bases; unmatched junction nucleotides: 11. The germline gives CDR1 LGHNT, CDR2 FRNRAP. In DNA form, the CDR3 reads TGTGCTAGTGGTTCCCGGACAGGGACGGCGTATAGCAATCAGCCCCAGCATTTT. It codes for CASGSRTGTAYSNQPQHF.

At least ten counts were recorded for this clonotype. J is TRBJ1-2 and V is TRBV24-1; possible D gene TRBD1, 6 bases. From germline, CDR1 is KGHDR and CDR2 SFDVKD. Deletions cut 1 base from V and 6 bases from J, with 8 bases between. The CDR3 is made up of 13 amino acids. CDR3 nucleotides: TGTGCCACCAGTGATTTCAGGGGACATGGCTACACCTTC. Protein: CATSDFRGHGYTF.

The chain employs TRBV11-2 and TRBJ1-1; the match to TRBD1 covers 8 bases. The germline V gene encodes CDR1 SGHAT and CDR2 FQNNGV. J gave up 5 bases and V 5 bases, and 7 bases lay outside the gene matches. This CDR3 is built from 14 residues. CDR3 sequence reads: CASSNRGRETEAFF. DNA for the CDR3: TGTGCCAGCAGCAACAGGGGGAGGGAGACTGAAGCTTTCTTT.

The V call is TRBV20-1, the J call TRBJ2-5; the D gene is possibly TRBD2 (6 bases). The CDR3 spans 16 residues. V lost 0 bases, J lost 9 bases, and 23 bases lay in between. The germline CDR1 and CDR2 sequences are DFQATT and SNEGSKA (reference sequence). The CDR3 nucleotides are TGCAGTGCTAGAGATACGAGTGGCGCGGGCGGGGTGCCCCAGTACTTC. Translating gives CSARDTSGAGGVPQYF.

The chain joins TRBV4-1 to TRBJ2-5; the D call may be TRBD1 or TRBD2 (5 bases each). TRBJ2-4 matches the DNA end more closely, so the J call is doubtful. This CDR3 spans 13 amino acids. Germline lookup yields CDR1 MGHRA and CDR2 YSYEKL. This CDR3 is CASSPEGKGIQYF. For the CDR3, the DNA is TGCGCCAGCAGCCCTGAGGGGAAGGGCATTCAGTACTTC.